Given below is one T cell receptor beta chain in context. This record belongs to a study of blood T cell repertoires in COVID-19. V trimming: 3 bases; J trimming: 3 bases; junction bases outside the gene matches: 2. CDR3 length: 13 residues. Germline lookup yields CDR1 SGHRS and CDR2 YFSETQ. Repertoires were generated with immunoSEQ multiplex PCR, while TCRdb's copy carries only in-frame clones and drops some. The repertoire includes about 89,000 clones, 65% to 85% of them detected once, and roughly 10% sits in the top ten. This TCR derives from a woman of 80 years or more with acute or convalescent COVID-19. This chain uses TRBV5-1 with TRBJ1-1, with 7 bases that match TRBD1. Material: peripheral blood. This CDR3 is CASSSQGDTEAFF. In DNA form, the CDR3 reads TGCGCCAGCAGCTCTCAGGGGGACACTGAAGCTTTCTTT.